This record looks at one T cell receptor (beta chain) sequence and its context. A read error is possible here, since a much larger clone lies one base away. This record comes from a study of molecular identifiers for immune sequencing clone quantification. Deletions cut 4 bases from V and 2 bases from J, with 13 bases between. The CDR3 runs 15 residues. The V gene's germline CDR1 is SGHDT and CDR2 YYEEEE. TCRdb re-called the PCR reads with MiXCR, one entry per CDR3 protein. The sample carries about 54,000 distinct CDR3 sequences, about 25% recorded once. This TCR came from a human donor in good health. Some libraries in this study had Jurkat cell RNA spiked in. Sequencing was done on a sample of naive CD8+ T cells from blood, with Jurkat cell RNA spiked in. Subset noted: FACS-sorted CD8+CD4-CCR7+CD45RA+ naive T cells. This chain joins TRBV5-6 and TRBJ2-1, with D maybe TRBD1 (5 bases). This chain's CDR3 is CASSPRTIAYNEQFF. In DNA, the CDR3 is TGTGCCAGCAGCCCCCGGACAATTGCCTACAATGAGCAGTTCTTC.